This T cell receptor (beta chain) is drawn from a study of blood T cell repertoires in COVID-19. Looking at the study overall: Sample material is recorded as cDNA or gDNA derived from T cells, B-cell-depleted T cells, or PBMCs.

The CDR3 covers 14 residues. The V gene lost 5 bases and the J gene lost 1 base, with 11 bases spanning the gap. Looked up from germline, CDR1 is SGHAT and CDR2 is FQNNGV. The table came from immunoSEQ multiplex PCR; TCRdb's copy has only in-frame clones and leaves some out. The sample shows roughly 200,000 clones, 80% to 90% of them seen only once. The chain combines TRBV11-2 with TRBJ1-1; D is unclear. The TCR comes from an elderly woman with active or convalescent COVID-19. The sample consisted of peripheral blood. CDR3 protein: CASSPSRGNTEAFF. CDR3 nucleotides: TGTGCCAGCAGCCCCTCTCGCGGGAACACTGAAGCTTTCTTT.